Included here is one TCR beta chain sequence, with context. Its specificity is not known. The PCR employed 60 Vbeta primers together with 13 Jbeta primers. The method was immunoSEQ multiplex PCR; TCRdb's version includes in-frame clones alone and lacks a portion of them. The data show approximately 160,000 clones, 81% seen once. The data derive from a study of cytomegalovirus exposure and HLA in healthy donors. Findings of the study overall: TCR beta chains numbering some 160 were designated cytomegalovirus-associated.

Sequencing input: PBMCs. This TCR was recovered from a man in his forties or fifties in good health and CMV-seropositive.

The CDR3 here is CASEGRGREQYF. CDR3 DNA: TGTGCCAGCGAGGGGCGGGGGAGGGAGCAGTACTTC. This chain links TRBV2 with TRBJ2-7; TRBD2 matches 7 bases. V was clipped by 8 bases and J by 7 bases; unmatched bases: 8. CDR3 length: 12 amino acids. Germline CDR1 SNHLY, CDR2 FYNNEI.